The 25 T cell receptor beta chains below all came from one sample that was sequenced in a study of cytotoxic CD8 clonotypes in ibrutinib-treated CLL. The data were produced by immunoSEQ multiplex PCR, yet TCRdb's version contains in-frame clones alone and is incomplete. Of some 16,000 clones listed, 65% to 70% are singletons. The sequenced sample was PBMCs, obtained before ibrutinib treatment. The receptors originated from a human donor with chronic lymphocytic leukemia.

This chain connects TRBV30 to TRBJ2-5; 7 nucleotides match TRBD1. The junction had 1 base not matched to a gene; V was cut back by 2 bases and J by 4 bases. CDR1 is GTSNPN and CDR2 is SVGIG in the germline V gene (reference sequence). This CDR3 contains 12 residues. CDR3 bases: TGTGCCTGGAGTACAGGGGCAGAGACCCAGTACTTC. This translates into CAWSTGAETQYF.

The CDR3 spells CASYRGGGNEQFF. DNA of the CDR3: TGTGCCAGCTACAGGGGTGGCGGGAATGAGCAGTTCTTC. The gene calls are TRBV2 and TRBJ2-1, with 7 nucleotides matching TRBD1. The CDR3 is made up of 13 amino acids. Trimming cost V 8 bases and J 7 bases; bases outside gene matches: 8. Germline V gene lookup returns CDR1 SNHLY and CDR2 FYNNEI.

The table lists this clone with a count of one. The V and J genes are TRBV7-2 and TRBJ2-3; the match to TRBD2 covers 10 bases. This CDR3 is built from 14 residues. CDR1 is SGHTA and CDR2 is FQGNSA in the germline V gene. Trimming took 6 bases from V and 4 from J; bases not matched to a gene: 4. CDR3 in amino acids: CASRPGLAADTQYF. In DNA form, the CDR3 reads TGTGCCAGCAGACCCGGACTAGCGGCAGATACGCAGTATTTT.

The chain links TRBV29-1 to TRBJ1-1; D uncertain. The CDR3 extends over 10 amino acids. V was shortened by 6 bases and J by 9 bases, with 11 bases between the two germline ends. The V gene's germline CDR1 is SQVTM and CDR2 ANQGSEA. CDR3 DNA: TGCAGCGTAGTGACGGTCCAAGCTTTCTTT. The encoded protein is CSVVTVQAFF.

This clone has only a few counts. The CDR3 DNA reads TGTGCCAGCAGTCCCCCCACCGGCAGGGGGAACGGCGGGGAGCTGTTTTTT. Encoded protein: CASSPPTGRGNGGELFF. V gene TRBV7-6 combines with J gene TRBJ2-2, with 7 positions matching TRBD1. The CDR3 covers 17 residues. Germline trimming cut 6 bases from V and 7 bases from J; bases unmatched to any gene: 17. Looked up from germline, CDR1 is SGHVS and CDR2 is FNYEAQ.

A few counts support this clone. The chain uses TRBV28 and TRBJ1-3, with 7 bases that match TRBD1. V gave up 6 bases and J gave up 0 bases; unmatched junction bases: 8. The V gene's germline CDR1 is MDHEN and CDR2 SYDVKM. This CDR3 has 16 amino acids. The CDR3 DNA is TGTGCCAGCAGGGAGGGGGCTGTTAGCTCTGGAAACACCATATATTTT. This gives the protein CASREGAVSSGNTIYF.

This CDR3 reads CASSFTSRANYGYTF. The DNA of the CDR3 is TGTGCCAGCAGCTTTACCAGTCGAGCTAACTATGGCTACACCTTC. The J gene is TRBJ1-2, the V gene TRBV7-8; D gene uncertain. The CDR3 loop spans 15 amino acids. Per the germline V gene, CDR1 is SGHVS and CDR2 is FQNEAQ. Trimming removed 3 bases from V and 0 bases from J, with 11 bases in between.

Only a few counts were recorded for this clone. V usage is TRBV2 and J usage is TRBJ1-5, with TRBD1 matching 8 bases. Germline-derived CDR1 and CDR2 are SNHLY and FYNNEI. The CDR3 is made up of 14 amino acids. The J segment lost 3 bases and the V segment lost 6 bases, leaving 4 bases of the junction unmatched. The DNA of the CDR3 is TGTGCCAGCAGGGACAGGGTCACCAATCAGCCCCAGCATTTT. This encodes CASRDRVTNQPQHF. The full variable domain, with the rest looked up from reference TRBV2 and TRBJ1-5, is EPEVTQTPSHQVTQMGQEVILRCVPISNHLYFYWYRQILGQKVEFLVSFYNNEISEKSEIFDDQFSVERPDGSNFTLKIRSTKLEDSAMYFCASRDRVTNQPQHFGDGTRLSIL.

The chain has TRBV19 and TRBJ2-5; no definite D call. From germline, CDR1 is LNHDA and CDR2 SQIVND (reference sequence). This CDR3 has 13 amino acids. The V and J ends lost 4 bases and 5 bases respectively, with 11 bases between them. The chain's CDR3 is CASSSLDLETQYF. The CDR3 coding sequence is TGTGCCAGTAGTAGTCTGGACCTGGAGACCCAGTACTTC. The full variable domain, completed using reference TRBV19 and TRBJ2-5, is DGGITQSPKYLFRKEGQNVTLSCEQNLNHDAMYWYRQDPGQGLRLIYYSQIVNDFQKGDIAEGYSVSREKKESFPLTVTSAQKNPTAFYLCASSSLDLETQYFGPGTRLLVL.

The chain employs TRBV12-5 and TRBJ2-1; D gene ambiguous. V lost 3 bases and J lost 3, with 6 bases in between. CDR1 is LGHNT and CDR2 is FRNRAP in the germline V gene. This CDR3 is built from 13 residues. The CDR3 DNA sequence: TGTGCTAGTGGTTTTGACGTCTACAATGAGCAGTTCTTC. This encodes CASGFDVYNEQFF.

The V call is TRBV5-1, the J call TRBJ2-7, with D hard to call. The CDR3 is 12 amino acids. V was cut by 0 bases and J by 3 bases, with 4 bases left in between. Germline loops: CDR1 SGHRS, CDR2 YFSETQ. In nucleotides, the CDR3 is TGCGCCAGCAGCTTGGTTGTCTACGAGCAGTACTTC. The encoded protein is CASSLVVYEQYF.

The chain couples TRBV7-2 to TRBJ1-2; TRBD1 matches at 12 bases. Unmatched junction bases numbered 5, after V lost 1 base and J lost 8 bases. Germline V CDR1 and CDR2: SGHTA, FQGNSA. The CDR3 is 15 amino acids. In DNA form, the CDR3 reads TGTGCCAGCAGCTTAGGGGACAGGGGGCTTGTCGGCTACACCTTC. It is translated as CASSLGDRGLVGYTF.

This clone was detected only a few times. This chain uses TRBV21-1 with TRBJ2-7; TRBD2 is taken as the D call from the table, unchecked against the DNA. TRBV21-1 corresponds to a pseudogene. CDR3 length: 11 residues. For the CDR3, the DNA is TGTGCCAGCACCAACTTCGGGGAGCAGTACTTC. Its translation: CASTNFGEQYF.

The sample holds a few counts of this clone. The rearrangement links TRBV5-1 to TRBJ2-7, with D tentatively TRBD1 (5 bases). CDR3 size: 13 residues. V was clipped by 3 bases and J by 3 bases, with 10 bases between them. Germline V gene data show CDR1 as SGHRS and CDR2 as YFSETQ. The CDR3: CASSWSRDYEQYF. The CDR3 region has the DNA TGCGCCAGCAGCTGGAGCAGGGACTACGAGCAGTACTTC.

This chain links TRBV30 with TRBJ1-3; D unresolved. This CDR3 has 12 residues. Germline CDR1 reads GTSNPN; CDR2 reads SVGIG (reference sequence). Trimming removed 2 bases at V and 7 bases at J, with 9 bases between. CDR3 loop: CAWSNVGNTIYF. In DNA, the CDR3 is TGTGCCTGGAGTAATGTGGGGAACACCATATATTTT.

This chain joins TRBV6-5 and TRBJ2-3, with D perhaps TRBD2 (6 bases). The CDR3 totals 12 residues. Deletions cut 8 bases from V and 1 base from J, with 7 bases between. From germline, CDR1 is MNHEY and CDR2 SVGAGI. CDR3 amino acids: CASGGGTDTQYF. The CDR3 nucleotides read TGTGCCAGCGGAGGGGGCACAGATACGCAGTATTTT.

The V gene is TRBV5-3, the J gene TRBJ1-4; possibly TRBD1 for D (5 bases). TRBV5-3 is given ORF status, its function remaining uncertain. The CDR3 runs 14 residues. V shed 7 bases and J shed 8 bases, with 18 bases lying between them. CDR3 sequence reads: CARSPGLTVEKLFF. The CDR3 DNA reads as TGTGCCAGATCTCCAGGGTTAACGGTGGAAAAACTGTTTTTT.

CDR3 protein: CASSLGTTEGGYTF. In nucleotides, the CDR3 is TGTGCCAGCAGCCTCGGGACTACAGAGGGTGGCTACACCTTC. The chain employs TRBV9 and TRBJ1-2; D possibly corresponds to TRBD1 (5 bases). V gave up 4 bases and J gave up 7 bases, with 17 bases separating them. Germline values: CDR1 SGDLS, CDR2 YYNGEE. The length of the CDR3 is 14 residues.

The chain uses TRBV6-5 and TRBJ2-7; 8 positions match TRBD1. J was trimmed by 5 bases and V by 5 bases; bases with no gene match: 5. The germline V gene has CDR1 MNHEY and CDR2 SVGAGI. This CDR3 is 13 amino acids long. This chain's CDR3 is CASSRTGMDEQYF. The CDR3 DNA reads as TGTGCCAGCAGTAGGACAGGGATGGACGAGCAGTACTTC.

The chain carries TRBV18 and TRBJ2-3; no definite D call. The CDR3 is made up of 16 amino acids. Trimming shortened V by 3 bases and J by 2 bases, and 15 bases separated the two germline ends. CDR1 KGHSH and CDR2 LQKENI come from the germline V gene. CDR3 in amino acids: CASSPGRSYTTDTQYF. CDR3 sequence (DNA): TGTGCCAGCTCACCTGGCCGTTCTTATACCACAGATACGCAGTATTTT.

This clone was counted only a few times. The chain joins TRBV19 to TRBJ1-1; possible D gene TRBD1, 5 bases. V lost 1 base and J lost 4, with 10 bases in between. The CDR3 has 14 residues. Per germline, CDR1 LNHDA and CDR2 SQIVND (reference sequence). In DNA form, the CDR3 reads TGTGCCAGTAGTATAGGGGGGATCGGCACTGAAGCTTTCTTT. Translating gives CASSIGGIGTEAFF.

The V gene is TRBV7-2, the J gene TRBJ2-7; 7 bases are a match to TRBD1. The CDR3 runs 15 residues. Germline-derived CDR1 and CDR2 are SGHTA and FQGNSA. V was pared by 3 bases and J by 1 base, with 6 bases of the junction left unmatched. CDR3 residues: CASSLFGTVSYEQYF. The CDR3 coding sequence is TGTGCCAGCAGCTTGTTCGGGACAGTGTCCTACGAGCAGTACTTC.

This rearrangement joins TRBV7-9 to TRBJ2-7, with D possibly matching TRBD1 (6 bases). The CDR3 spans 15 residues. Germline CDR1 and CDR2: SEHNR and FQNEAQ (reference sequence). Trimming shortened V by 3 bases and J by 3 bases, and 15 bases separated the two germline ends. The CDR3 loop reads CASSLGDTPIYEQYF. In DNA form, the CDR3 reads TGTGCCAGCAGCTTGGGGGACACGCCGATCTACGAGCAGTACTTC. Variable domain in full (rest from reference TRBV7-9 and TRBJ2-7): DTGVSQNPRHKITKRGQNVTFRCDPISEHNRLYWYRQTLGQGPEFLTYFQNEAQLEKSRLLSDRFSAERPKGSFSTLEIQRTEQGDSAMYLCASSLGDTPIYEQYFGPGTRLTVT.

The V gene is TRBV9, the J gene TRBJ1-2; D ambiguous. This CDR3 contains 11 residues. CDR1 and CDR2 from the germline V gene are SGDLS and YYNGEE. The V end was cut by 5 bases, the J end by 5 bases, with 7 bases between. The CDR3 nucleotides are TGTGCCAGCAGTGCAACTTATGGCTACACCTTC. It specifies CASSATYGYTF.

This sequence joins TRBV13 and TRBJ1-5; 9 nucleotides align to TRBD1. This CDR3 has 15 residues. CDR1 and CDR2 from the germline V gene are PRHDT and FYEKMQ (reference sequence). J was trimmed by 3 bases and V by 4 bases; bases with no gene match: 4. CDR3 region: CASSSTGGVNQPQHF. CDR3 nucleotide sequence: TGTGCCAGCAGCTCCACAGGGGGCGTCAATCAGCCCCAGCATTTT.